Below are 21 T cell receptor beta chains sequenced from a single sample in a study of blood T cell repertoires in COVID-19. Assay: immunoSEQ multiplex PCR; the TCRdb copy retains only in-frame clones and omits some. This table has around 120,000 clones, 55% to 70% appearing once. The sample consisted of peripheral blood. The receptors were gathered from a woman aged 70-85 years with acute or convalescent COVID-19.

This chain uses TRBV28 with TRBJ2-7; the match to TRBD1 covers 11 bases. The CDR3 is made up of 13 amino acids. The V gene's germline CDR1 is MDHEN and CDR2 SYDVKM. V lost 6 bases and J lost 3; bases outside the gene matches: 1. The CDR3: CASSGTGGYEQYF. The CDR3, as DNA: TGTGCCAGCAGCGGGACAGGGGGCTACGAGCAGTACTTC.

The chain joins TRBV28 to TRBJ2-5; a weak D match, TRBD1 (6 bases). The CDR3 covers 13 residues. V gave up 7 bases and J gave up 4 bases, with 13 bases separating them. Germline V gene sequence: CDR1 MDHEN, CDR2 SYDVKM. DNA of the CDR3: TGTGCCAGCAAAACAGGGTCTGGAGAGACCCAGTACTTC. Its translation: CASKTGSGETQYF.

This chain connects TRBV2 to TRBJ1-6; TRBD1 agrees at 7 bases. Germline V CDR1 and CDR2: SNHLY, FYNNEI. This CDR3 is 13 amino acids long. J lost 9 bases, V lost 5 bases, and 4 bases had no gene match. The CDR3 loop reads CASSQGTASPLHF. Written as DNA, the CDR3 is TGTGCCAGCAGTCAGGGGACAGCTTCACCCCTCCACTTT.

The rearrangement joins TRBV3-1 (or the pseudogene TRBV3-2) to TRBJ2-2; 9 positions match TRBD2. The V gene's germline CDR1 is LGHDT and CDR2 YNNKEL (reference sequence). Trimming removed 0 bases from V and 11 bases from J; junction bases left unmatched: 16. The CDR3 extends over 18 amino acids. The CDR3 loop reads CASSQDRRRGSGRGELFF. The DNA for the CDR3 is TGTGCCAGCAGCCAAGATAGAAGGCGTGGTAGCGGGAGAGGAGAGCTGTTTTTT.

This chain uses TRBV11-2 with TRBJ2-2; possibly TRBD2 for D (6 bases). CDR1 is SGHAT, CDR2 FQNNGV, per germline. The CDR3 has 16 residues. Deletions cut 3 bases from V and 1 base from J, with 12 bases between. This chain's CDR3 is CASSFAGGVNTGELFF. The DNA of the CDR3 is TGTGCCAGCAGCTTCGCCGGAGGGGTGAACACCGGGGAGCTGTTTTTT.

This clone was picked up a small number of times. The rearrangement links TRBV7-6 to TRBJ2-7; no clear D gene. V dropped 1 base and J dropped 5 bases, with 9 bases sitting between them. This CDR3 spans 13 amino acids. The germline V gene encodes CDR1 SGHVS and CDR2 FNYEAQ. The CDR3 loop is CASSLGSTNEQYF. Here the CDR3 DNA reads TGTGCCAGCAGCTTAGGGTCTACTAACGAGCAGTACTTC. Full variable domain (rest looked up from reference TRBV7-6 and TRBJ2-7): GAGVSQSPRYKVTKRGQDVALRCDPISGHVSLYWYRQALGQGPEFLTYFNYEAQQDKSGLPNDRFSAERPEGSISTLTIQRTEQRDSAMYRCASSLGSTNEQYFGPGTRLTVT.

The sample holds a few counts of this clone. The gene calls are TRBV9 and TRBJ2-5, with D possibly TRBD2 on 6 matching bases. The length of the CDR3 is 13 residues. Germline-derived CDR1 and CDR2 are SGDLS and YYNGEE. V was clipped by 4 bases and J by 2 bases, with 9 bases between them. DNA for the CDR3: TGTGCCAGCAGCTTGGGACTTCAAGAGACCCAGTACTTC. Residues: CASSLGLQETQYF.

The chain links TRBV3-1 (or the pseudogene TRBV3-2) to TRBJ1-6, with 8 bases lining up with TRBD1. The germline gives CDR1 LGHDT, CDR2 YNNKEL (reference sequence). The CDR3 totals 15 residues. The J segment lost 7 bases and the V segment lost 1 base, leaving 3 bases of the junction unmatched. This CDR3 is CASSQVQGGNSPLHF. CDR3 DNA: TGTGCCAGCAGCCAAGTACAGGGGGGGAATTCACCCCTCCACTTT.

The CDR3: CASSSSYEQYF. In DNA, the CDR3 is TGCGCCAGCTCGAGCTCCTACGAGCAGTACTTC. This chain connects TRBV10-2 to TRBJ2-7; D is ambiguous. This CDR3 is 11 amino acids long. Trimming cost V 8 bases and J 0 bases, with 5 bases left between them. In germline, CDR1 is WSHSY, CDR2 SAAADI.

V is TRBV5-6 and J is TRBJ1-3; D might be TRBD1 (6 bases). The CDR3 contains 15 residues. The V end was cut by 2 bases, the J end by 4 bases, with 13 bases between. CDR1 is SGHDT, CDR2 YYEEEE, per germline. CDR3 in DNA: TGTGCCAGCAGCTTCATCGGGGGGCGAGGAAACACCATATATTTT. It encodes CASSFIGGRGNTIYF.

J is TRBJ2-7 and V is TRBV5-1; TRBD1 matches 10 bases. Germline assignment: CDR1 SGHRS and CDR2 YFSETQ. The junction had 5 bases not matched to a gene; V was cut back by 6 bases and J by 2 bases. CDR3 size: 14 residues. The CDR3: CASNDRGRAYEQYF. The DNA of the CDR3 is TGCGCCAGCAACGACAGGGGGCGCGCCTACGAGCAGTACTTC.

V is TRBV7-2 and J is TRBJ1-2; a weak D match, TRBD1 (6 bases). Germline CDR1 SGHTA, CDR2 FQGNSA. The CDR3 is 15 amino acids. V was trimmed by 5 bases and J by 4 bases, leaving 17 bases between them. CDR3 bases: TGTGCCAGCAGCCCCGCCGTGGGGGCGGGCTATGGCTACACCTTC. Protein: CASSPAVGAGYGYTF. Based on the CDR3 plus reference TRBV7-2 and TRBJ1-2, the full variable domain is GAGVSQSPSNKVTEKGKDVELRCDPISGHTALYWYRQSLGQGLEFLIYFQGNSAPDKSGLPSDRFSAERTGGSVSTLTIQRTQQEDSAVYLCASSPAVGAGYGYTFGSGTRLTVV.

The chain couples TRBV6-1 to TRBJ2-3; 8 bases are a match to TRBD2. The CDR3 totals 18 residues. The germline V gene has CDR1 MNHNS and CDR2 SASEGT. V lost 3 bases to trimming and J lost 2 bases; unmatched junction nucleotides: 13. The CDR3: CASSDFVAGLLDTDTQYF. The CDR3, as DNA: TGTGCCAGCAGTGACTTCGTAGCGGGGTTATTGGACACAGATACGCAGTATTTT.

The chain is built from TRBV2 and TRBJ1-1; D is possibly TRBD1 (6 bases). V gave up 9 bases and J gave up 2 bases, with 13 bases separating them. Germline lookup yields CDR1 SNHLY and CDR2 FYNNEI. The CDR3 has 13 amino acids. The CDR3 protein is CARGGQGNTEAFF. The CDR3 nucleotides are TGTGCCAGGGGGGGGCAGGGAAACACTGAAGCTTTCTTT.

The chain links TRBV6-5 to TRBJ1-5, with 10 bases that match TRBD1. V was pared by 6 bases and J by 6 bases, with 5 bases of the junction left unmatched. This CDR3 is 14 amino acids long. Germline-derived CDR1 and CDR2 are MNHEY and SVGAGI. The CDR3 coding sequence is TGTGCCAGCAGCCGGACAGGGGGAGGTCAGCCCCAGCATTTT. As protein: CASSRTGGGQPQHF.

V is TRBV6-5 and J is TRBJ2-7; 7 bases map to TRBD1. The junction had 5 bases not matched to a gene; V was cut back by 0 bases and J by 6 bases. The CDR3 loop spans 14 amino acids. Germline CDR1 reads MNHEY; CDR2 reads SVGAGI. The CDR3 DNA follows: TGTGCCAGCAGTTACTCCCCGACAGGGAGCGAGCAGTACTTC. As protein: CASSYSPTGSEQYF.

This clone was detected only a few times. This same CDR3 is encoded by further DNA sequences in the sample. This rearrangement joins TRBV11-2 to TRBJ1-2; tentatively, D is TRBD1 (6 bases). Germline values: CDR1 SGHAT, CDR2 FQNNGV. V was pared by 5 bases and J by 4 bases, with 11 bases between. This CDR3 region has 13 residues. This CDR3 reads CASSLGQSYGYTF. The CDR3 coding sequence is TGTGCCAGCAGCCTCGGACAGAGCTATGGCTACACCTTC.

The chain has TRBV5-1 and TRBJ1-3, with TRBD1 identical over 10 bases. CDR3 size: 16 residues. Per germline, CDR1 SGHRS and CDR2 YFSETQ. V shed 0 bases, J shed 3 bases, and the junction held 3 bases outside the gene matches. This chain's CDR3 is CASSLGGQGSGNTIYF. The CDR3 region has the DNA TGCGCCAGCAGCTTGGGGGGACAGGGGAGTGGAAACACCATATATTTT. The variable domain in full, with the rest retrieved from reference TRBV5-1 and TRBJ1-3, is KAGVTQTPRYLIKTRGQQVTLSCSPISGHRSVSWYQQTPGQGLQFLFEYFSETQRNKGNFPGRFSGRQFSNSRSEMNVSTLELGDSALYLCASSLGGQGSGNTIYFGEGSWLTVV.

The V call is TRBV4-1, the J call TRBJ2-7; TRBD2 might be the D (7 bases). This CDR3 spans 16 amino acids. The V gene's germline CDR1 is MGHRA and CDR2 YSYEKL. V lost 1 base and J 4 bases, leaving 17 bases between the germline ends. In DNA form, the CDR3 reads TGCGCCAGCAGCCAAGTCTTTGCGGGAGACAGGTACGAGCAGTACTTC. This translates into CASSQVFAGDRYEQYF.

This clone was seen a few times. The V call is TRBV19, the J call TRBJ2-1; a weak D match, TRBD1 (5 bases). Deletions cut 3 bases from V and 2 bases from J, with 11 bases between. The CDR3 totals 15 residues. Germline loops: CDR1 LNHDA, CDR2 SQIVND (reference sequence). The CDR3 DNA is TGTGCCAGTAGTATGTTCCAGGGTACCTACAATGAGCAGTTCTTC. It codes for CASSMFQGTYNEQFF.

V is TRBV6-6 and J is TRBJ2-3; 8 nucleotides agree with TRBD1. Germline V gene lookup returns CDR1 MNHNY and CDR2 SVGAGI (reference sequence). The length of the CDR3 is 15 residues. The V gene end was trimmed by 2 bases and the J gene end by 2 bases; junction bases not matched to a gene: 3. The CDR3 nucleotides read TGTGCCAGCAGTTACGGCAGGGGGCCCACAGATACGCAGTATTTT. Encoded protein: CASSYGRGPTDTQYF.